Sequencing of this T cell receptor beta chain was carried out in a study of blood T cell repertoires in COVID-19. Overall study context: Samples representing acute and convalescent COVID-19 were sourced from the United States, Italy and Spain. T cells, B-cell-depleted T cells, or PBMCs supplied cDNA or gDNA.

Generated by immunoSEQ multiplex PCR, the TCRdb table keeps only in-frame clones and is missing some. The table includes approximately 220,000 clones, 80% to 85% detected once. V was cut by 6 bases and J by 3 bases, with 12 bases left in between. Germline loops: CDR1 MNHEY, CDR2 SVGAGI. The CDR3 sequence is 14 residues long. This TCR came from a woman aged 55-69 years with acute or convalescent COVID-19. The genes are TRBV6-5 and TRBJ2-4; weak D call: TRBD1 (7 bases). The sample comprised peripheral blood. The CDR3 region is CASSRQGGKNIQYF. In DNA form, the CDR3 reads TGTGCCAGCAGCCGACAGGGAGGCAAAAACATTCAGTACTTC.